The source of this T cell receptor (beta chain) is a study of T cell repertoires in aging, cancer and after chemotherapy. Across the study: Donor ages fell into six groups from 30 or younger up to 70 or older.

Amplification of TCR beta used genomic DNA extracted from peripheral blood. Looked up from germline, CDR1 is LNHNV and CDR2 is YYDKDF (reference sequence). V was cut by 0 bases and J by 7 bases, with 15 bases left in between. The CDR3 spans 15 residues. This clonotype is labeled medium-sized. A mixed TRB-A/B primer pool amplified rearranged TRB by multiplex touch-down PCR. TCRdb ran MiXCR on the multiplex PCR reads and lists one entry per CDR3 protein. The sample includes 7,000 to 8,500 distinct CDR3 sequences, 30% of them seen just once. This sequence originates from a human donor with a blood cancer. Specimen: blood. The rearrangement joins TRBV15 to TRBJ1-2, with TRBD1 as a possible D gene (5 bases). The DNA of the CDR3 is TGTGCCACCAGCAGAGATTTGCAGGGCAATTCTGGCTACACCTTC. It encodes CATSRDLQGNSGYTF.